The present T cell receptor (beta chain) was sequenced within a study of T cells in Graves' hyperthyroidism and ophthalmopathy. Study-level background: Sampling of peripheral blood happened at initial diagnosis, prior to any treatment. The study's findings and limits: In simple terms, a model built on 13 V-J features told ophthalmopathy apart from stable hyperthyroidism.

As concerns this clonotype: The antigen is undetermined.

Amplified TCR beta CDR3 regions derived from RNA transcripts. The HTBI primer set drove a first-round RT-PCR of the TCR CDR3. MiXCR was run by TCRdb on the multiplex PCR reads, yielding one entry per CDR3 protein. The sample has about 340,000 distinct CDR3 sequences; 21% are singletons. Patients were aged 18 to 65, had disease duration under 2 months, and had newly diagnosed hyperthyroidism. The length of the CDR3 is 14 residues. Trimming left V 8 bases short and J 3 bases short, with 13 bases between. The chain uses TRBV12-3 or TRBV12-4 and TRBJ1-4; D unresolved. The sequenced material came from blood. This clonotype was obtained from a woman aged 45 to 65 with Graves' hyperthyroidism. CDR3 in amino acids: CASRRPGANEKLFF. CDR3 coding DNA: TGTGCCAGCCGGCGGCCTGGGGCTAATGAAAAACTGTTTTTT.